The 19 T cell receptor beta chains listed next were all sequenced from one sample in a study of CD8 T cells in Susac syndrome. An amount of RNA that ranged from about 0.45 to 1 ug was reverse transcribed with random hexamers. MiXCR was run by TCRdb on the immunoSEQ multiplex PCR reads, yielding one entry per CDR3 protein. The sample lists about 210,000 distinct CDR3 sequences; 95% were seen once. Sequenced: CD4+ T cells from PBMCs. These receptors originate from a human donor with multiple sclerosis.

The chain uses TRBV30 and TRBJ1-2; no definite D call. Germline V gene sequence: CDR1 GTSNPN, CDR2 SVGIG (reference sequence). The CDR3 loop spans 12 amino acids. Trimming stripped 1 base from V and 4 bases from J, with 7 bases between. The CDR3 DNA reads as TGTGCCTGGAGTGGCTCAGCCTATGGCTACACCTTC. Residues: CAWSGSAYGYTF.

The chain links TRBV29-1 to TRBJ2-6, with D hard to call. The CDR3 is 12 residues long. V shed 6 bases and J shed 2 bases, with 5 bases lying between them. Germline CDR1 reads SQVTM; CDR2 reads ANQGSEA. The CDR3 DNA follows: TGCAGCGTGCCTACTGGGGCCAACGTCCTGACTTTC. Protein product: CSVPTGANVLTF.

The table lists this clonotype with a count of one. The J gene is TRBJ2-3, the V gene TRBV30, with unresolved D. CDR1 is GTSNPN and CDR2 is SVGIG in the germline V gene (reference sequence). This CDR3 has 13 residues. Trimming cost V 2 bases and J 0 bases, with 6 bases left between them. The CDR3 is CAWSLGSTDTQYF. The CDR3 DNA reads TGTGCCTGGAGTCTAGGTAGCACAGATACGCAGTATTTT.

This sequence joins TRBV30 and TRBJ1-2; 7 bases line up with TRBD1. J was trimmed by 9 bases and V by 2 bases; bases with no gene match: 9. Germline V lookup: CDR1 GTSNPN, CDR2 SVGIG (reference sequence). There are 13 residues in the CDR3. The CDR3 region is CAWSLDRMRSYTF. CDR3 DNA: TGTGCCTGGAGTTTGGACAGGATGAGGAGCTACACCTTC.

The CDR3 sequence: CASSQDKGNNSPLHF. The DNA of the CDR3 is TGTGCCAGCAGCCAAGATAAGGGGAATAATTCACCCCTCCACTTT. The J gene is TRBJ1-6, the V gene TRBV3-1; D perhaps matches TRBD1 (5 bases). Germline CDR1 reads LGHDT; CDR2 reads YNNKEL (reference sequence). The ends were cut back, 0 bases at V and 5 bases at J, with 8 bases in the middle. The CDR3 spans 15 residues.

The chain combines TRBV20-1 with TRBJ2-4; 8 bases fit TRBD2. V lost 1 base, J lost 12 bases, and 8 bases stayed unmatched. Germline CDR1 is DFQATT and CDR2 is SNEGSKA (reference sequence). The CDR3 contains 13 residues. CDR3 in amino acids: CSARGSSGRNQYF. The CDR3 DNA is TGCAGTGCTAGAGGATCCAGCGGGAGAAATCAGTACTTC.

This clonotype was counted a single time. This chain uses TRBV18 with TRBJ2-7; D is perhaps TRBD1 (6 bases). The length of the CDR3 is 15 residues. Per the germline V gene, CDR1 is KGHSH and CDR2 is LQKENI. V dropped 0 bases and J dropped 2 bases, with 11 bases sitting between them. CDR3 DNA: TGTGCCAGCTCACCACCCGGACAGCTCACCTACGAGCAGTACTTC. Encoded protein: CASSPPGQLTYEQYF.

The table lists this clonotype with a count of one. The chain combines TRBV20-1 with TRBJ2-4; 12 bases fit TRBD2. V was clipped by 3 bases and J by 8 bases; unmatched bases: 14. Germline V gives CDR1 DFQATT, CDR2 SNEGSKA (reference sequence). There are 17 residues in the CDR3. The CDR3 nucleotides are TGCAGTGCTAGTACTAGCGGGGGGCTATACGTTCAGGACATTCAGTACTTC. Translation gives CSASTSGGLYVQDIQYF.

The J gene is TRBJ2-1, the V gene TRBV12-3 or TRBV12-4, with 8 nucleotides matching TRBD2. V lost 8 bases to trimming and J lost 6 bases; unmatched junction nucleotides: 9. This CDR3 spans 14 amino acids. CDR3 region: CASVISGNANEQFF. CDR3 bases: TGTGCCAGCGTCATTAGCGGGAACGCCAATGAGCAGTTCTTC.

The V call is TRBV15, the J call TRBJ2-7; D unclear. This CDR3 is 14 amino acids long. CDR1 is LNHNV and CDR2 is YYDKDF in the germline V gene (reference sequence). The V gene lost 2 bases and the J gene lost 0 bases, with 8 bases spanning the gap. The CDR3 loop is CATSRNVASYEQYF. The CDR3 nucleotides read TGTGCCACCAGCAGAAATGTGGCCTCCTACGAGCAGTACTTC.

CDR3: CASSLDRATYEQYF. CDR3 nucleotides: TGTGCCAGCAGCTTAGACAGAGCTACCTACGAGCAGTACTTC. The rearrangement uses TRBV7-2 and TRBJ2-7; the D is unclear. The length of the CDR3 is 14 residues. V gave up 1 base and J gave up 2 bases, with 9 bases separating them. Per the germline V gene, CDR1 is SGHTA and CDR2 is FQGNSA.

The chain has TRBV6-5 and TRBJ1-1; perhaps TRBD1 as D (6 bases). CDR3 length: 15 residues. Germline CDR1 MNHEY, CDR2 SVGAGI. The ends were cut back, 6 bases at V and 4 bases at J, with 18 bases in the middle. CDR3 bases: TGTGCCAGCAGAGTCTATGCGGGGGCAGGCACTGAAGCTTTCTTT. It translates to CASRVYAGAGTEAFF.

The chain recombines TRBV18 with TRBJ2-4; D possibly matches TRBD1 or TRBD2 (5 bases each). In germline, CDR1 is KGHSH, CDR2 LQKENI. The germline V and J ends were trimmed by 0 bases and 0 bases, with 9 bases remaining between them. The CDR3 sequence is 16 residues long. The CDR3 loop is CASSPPWGIAKNIQYF. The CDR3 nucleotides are TGTGCCAGCTCACCACCGTGGGGGATAGCCAAAAACATTCAGTACTTC.

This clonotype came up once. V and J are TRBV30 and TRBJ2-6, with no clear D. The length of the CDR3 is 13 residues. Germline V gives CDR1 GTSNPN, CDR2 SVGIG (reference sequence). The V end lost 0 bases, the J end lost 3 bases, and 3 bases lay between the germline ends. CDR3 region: CAWSVRGANVLTF. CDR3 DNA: TGTGCCTGGAGTGTACGTGGGGCCAACGTCCTGACTTTC.

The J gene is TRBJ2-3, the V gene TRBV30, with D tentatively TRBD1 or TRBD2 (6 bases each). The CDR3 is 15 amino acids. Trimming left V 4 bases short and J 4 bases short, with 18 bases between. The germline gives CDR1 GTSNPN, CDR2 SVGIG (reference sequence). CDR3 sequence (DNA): TGTGCCTGGAACCGGGGGCGGGACGAGTCAGATACGCAGTATTTT. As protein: CAWNRGRDESDTQYF.

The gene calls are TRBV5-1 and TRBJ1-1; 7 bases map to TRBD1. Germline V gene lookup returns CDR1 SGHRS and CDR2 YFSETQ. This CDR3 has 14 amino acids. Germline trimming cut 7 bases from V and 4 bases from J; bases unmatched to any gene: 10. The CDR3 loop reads CASGTARGSTEAFF. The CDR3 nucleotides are TGCGCCAGCGGGACAGCAAGAGGAAGCACTGAAGCTTTCTTT.

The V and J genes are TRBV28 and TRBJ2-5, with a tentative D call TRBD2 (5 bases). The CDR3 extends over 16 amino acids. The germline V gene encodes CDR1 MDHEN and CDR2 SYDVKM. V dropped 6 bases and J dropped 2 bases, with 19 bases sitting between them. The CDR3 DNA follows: TGTGCCAGCAGCGCAACTACTAGTTATGGGCAAGAGACCCAGTACTTC. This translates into CASSATTSYGQETQYF.

The CDR3 spells CAYNRGYYEQYF. For the CDR3, the DNA is TGTGCCTATAACAGGGGTTACTACGAGCAGTACTTC. The rearrangement uses TRBV30 and TRBJ2-7, with 7 positions matching TRBD1. Per germline, CDR1 GTSNPN and CDR2 SVGIG (reference sequence). This CDR3 is built from 12 residues. The ends lost 7 bases at V and 3 bases at J; junction bases unmatched: 6. Looking up the rest from reference TRBV30 and TRBJ2-7 gives the full variable domain: SQTIHQWPATLVQPVGSPLSLECTVEGTSNPNLYWYRQAAGRGLQLLFYSVGIGQISSEVPQNLSASRPQDRQFILSSKKLLLSDSGFYLCAYNRGYYEQYFGPGTRLTVT.

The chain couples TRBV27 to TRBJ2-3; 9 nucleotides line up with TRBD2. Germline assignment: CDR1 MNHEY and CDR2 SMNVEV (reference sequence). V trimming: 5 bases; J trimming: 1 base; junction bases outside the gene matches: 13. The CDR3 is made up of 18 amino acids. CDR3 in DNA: TGTGCCAGCAGTCATAGCGGGGGAGGCCTCTCTGGCACAGATACGCAGTATTTT. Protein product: CASSHSGGGLSGTDTQYF.